The 25 T cell receptor beta chains presented below share a single source sample, sequenced in a study of TIL therapy for anti-PD-1-resistant metastatic lung cancer. This was the immunoSEQ v3 assay. Generated by immunoSEQ multiplex PCR, the TCRdb table keeps only in-frame clones and is missing some. This sample has tens of thousands of clones, with about 80% found just once. This sample's time point: pre-treatment sample, taken before nivolumab and TIL therapy. The specimen comprised blood, sampled at baseline. The receptors stem from a man aged 70-80 years with non-small cell lung cancer.

The V gene is TRBV19, the J gene TRBJ2-4; 12 bases map to TRBD2. The V segment lost 5 bases and the J segment 3 bases; nucleotides outside the gene matches: 11. The CDR3 loop spans 18 amino acids. In germline, CDR1 is LNHDA, CDR2 SQIVND (reference sequence). The CDR3 region is CASSSIVGTSGRKNIQYF. As DNA, the CDR3 is TGTGCCAGTAGTTCCATAGTTGGGACTAGCGGGCGCAAAAACATTCAGTACTTC.

The chain employs TRBV6-1 and TRBJ1-2; perhaps TRBD1 as D (5 bases). Trimming removed 3 bases at V and 4 bases at J, with 9 bases between. Germline V gene lookup returns CDR1 MNHNS and CDR2 SASEGT. The CDR3 has 13 residues. The CDR3 loop reads CASSDWDGYGYTF. Written as DNA, the CDR3 is TGTGCCAGCAGTGATTGGGACGGCTATGGCTACACCTTC.

The J gene is TRBJ2-7, the V gene TRBV11-1; D gene unclear. This CDR3 spans 14 amino acids. V lost 1 base to trimming and J lost 2 bases, with 9 bases between them. Germline CDR1 and CDR2: SGHAT and FQDESV (reference sequence). CDR3: CASSLVHGPYEQYF. In nucleotides, the CDR3 is TGTGCCAGCAGCTTAGTTCACGGACCCTACGAGCAGTACTTC.

The chain employs TRBV28 and TRBJ1-6; 9 bases align to TRBD1. Germline CDR1 reads MDHEN; CDR2 reads SYDVKM. The V gene end was trimmed by 5 bases and the J gene end by 10 bases; junction bases not matched to a gene: 6. This CDR3 is built from 14 residues. The CDR3 bases are TGTGCCAGCAGTCAGGACAGGGGCGGCTCACCCCTCCACTTT. It translates to CASSQDRGGSPLHF.

The genes are TRBV10-3 and TRBJ2-7; D might be TRBD1 or TRBD2, each matching 5 bases. Germline CDR1 ENHRY, CDR2 SYGVKD. V lost 7 bases and J 1 base, leaving 11 bases between the germline ends. The CDR3 consists of 13 residues. As DNA, the CDR3 is TGTGCCATCAACCGGGACCCGTCCTACGAGCAGTACTTC. It encodes CAINRDPSYEQYF.

The chain recombines TRBV7-2 with TRBJ1-2, with D tentatively TRBD1 (5 bases). V lost 1 base to trimming and J lost 4 bases, with 16 bases between them. From germline, CDR1 is SGHTA and CDR2 FQGNSA. CDR3 length: 16 amino acids. The chain's CDR3 is CASSLGGQTAGYGYTF. For the CDR3, the DNA is TGTGCCAGCAGCTTAGGTGGGCAGACAGCCGGCTATGGCTACACCTTC. Variable domain in full (rest from reference TRBV7-2 and TRBJ1-2): GAGVSQSPSNKVTEKGKDVELRCDPISGHTALYWYRQSLGQGLEFLIYFQGNSAPDKSGLPSDRFSAERTGGSVSTLTIQRTQQEDSAVYLCASSLGGQTAGYGYTFGSGTRLTVV.

The CDR3 region is CASSLRAGLIYGYTF. The DNA for the CDR3 is TGTGCCAGCAGTTTAAGGGCAGGCCTCATCTATGGCTACACCTTC. V and J are TRBV27 and TRBJ1-2; no clear D gene. The ends were cut back, 2 bases at V and 4 bases at J, with 14 bases in the middle. The germline V gene has CDR1 MNHEY and CDR2 SMNVEV (reference sequence). This CDR3 has 15 residues.

The chain combines TRBV27 with TRBJ2-1; TRBD1 might be the D (5 bases). Trimming took off 3 bases at V and 2 bases at J, with 8 bases between the two ends. Germline CDR1 and CDR2: MNHEY and SMNVEV (reference sequence). This CDR3 is built from 14 residues. The CDR3 DNA is TGTGCCAGCAGTTTCCCAGGGACCTACAATGAGCAGTTCTTC. The encoded protein is CASSFPGTYNEQFF.

The rearrangement uses TRBV9 and TRBJ2-3, with D possibly called TRBD1 or TRBD2 (5 bases each). Germline V lookup: CDR1 SGDLS, CDR2 YYNGEE. The V end was cut by 4 bases, the J end by 2 bases, with 14 bases between. The CDR3 runs 15 residues. The CDR3 nucleotides are TGTGCCAGCAGCTTCCGGGACCCAGCCACAGATACGCAGTATTTT. As protein: CASSFRDPATDTQYF.

The J gene is TRBJ2-1, the V gene TRBV11-2; D gene uncertain. The germline V gene has CDR1 SGHAT and CDR2 FQNNGV. CDR3 length: 15 amino acids. Trimming stripped 1 base from V and 6 bases from J, with 13 bases between. The CDR3 sequence: CASSLVGLGINEQFF. The CDR3 coding sequence is TGTGCCAGCAGCTTAGTCGGCCTTGGCATCAATGAGCAGTTCTTC.

The chain joins TRBV20-1 to TRBJ1-2; no clear D gene. Germline V gene sequence: CDR1 DFQATT, CDR2 SNEGSKA (reference sequence). The germline V and J ends were trimmed by 3 bases and 8 bases, with 10 bases remaining between them. This CDR3 contains 11 residues. The CDR3: CSARVSEGYTF. CDR3 coding DNA: TGCAGTGCTAGGGTGTCGGAGGGCTACACCTTC.

There are a few counts of this clone. In DNA form, the CDR3 reads TGTGCCAGCAGCCGTGAAAGAGACACTGAAGCTTTCTTT. It specifies CASSRERDTEAFF. The chain has TRBV4-2 and TRBJ1-1; the D is unclear. CDR3 length: 13 residues. Germline V CDR1 and CDR2: LGHNA, YNFKEQ. V gave up 4 bases and J gave up 3 bases, with 9 bases separating them.

CDR3 DNA: TGTGCCAGCAGTGTGACAGGGGGCCTCAATGAGCAGTTCTTC. Encoded protein: CASSVTGGLNEQFF. The V gene is TRBV6-1, the J gene TRBJ2-1; 10 bases align to TRBD1. This CDR3 contains 14 residues. Germline CDR1 and CDR2: MNHNS and SASEGT. The junction had 3 bases not matched to a gene; V was cut back by 4 bases and J by 6 bases.

The gene calls are TRBV7-2 and TRBJ2-1; 8 bases line up with TRBD2. The V gene end was trimmed by 9 bases and the J gene end by 1 base; junction bases not matched to a gene: 8. The CDR3 length is 15 residues. Germline V gene data show CDR1 as SGHTA and CDR2 as FQGNSA. As DNA, the CDR3 is TGTGCCAGACAGCCAGCGGGAGTGTCCTACAATGAGCAGTTCTTC. Translating gives CARQPAGVSYNEQFF.

The chain employs TRBV7-7 and TRBJ2-2; TRBD2 agrees at 10 bases. Trimming at V came to 1 base and at J to 4 bases, leaving 0 bases not matched to a gene. Germline CDR1 reads SSHAT; CDR2 reads FNYEAQ (reference sequence). The CDR3 runs 15 residues. CDR3 sequence reads: CASSLVAGGTGELFF. The CDR3 coding sequence is TGTGCCAGCAGCTTAGTAGCGGGGGGCACCGGGGAGCTGTTTTTT.

This chain uses TRBV9 with TRBJ1-4; D uncertain. The V and J ends lost 1 base and 7 bases respectively, with 14 bases between them. Germline V gene lookup returns CDR1 SGDLS and CDR2 YYNGEE. The CDR3 contains 15 residues. In DNA, the CDR3 is TGTGCCAGCAGCGTAATGGGTAGGGAAAGTGAAAAACTGTTTTTT. Amino acid sequence: CASSVMGRESEKLFF.

The J gene is TRBJ2-5, the V gene TRBV11-3; D not resolved. V lost 1 base to trimming and J lost 9 bases, with 12 bases between them. The germline V gene encodes CDR1 SGHNT and CDR2 YENEEA. This CDR3 has 13 residues. CDR3 nucleotides: TGTGCCAGCAGCTTAGTTTCTAGTGGTTCCCAGTACTTC. This gives the protein CASSLVSSGSQYF.

The chain carries TRBV7-9 and TRBJ1-2, with D maybe TRBD1 (6 bases). The CDR3 runs to 12 residues. Trimming left V 5 bases short and J 6 bases short, with 10 bases between. Per the germline V gene, CDR1 is SEHNR and CDR2 is FQNEAQ (reference sequence). The CDR3 here is CASSLQGNGYTF. The CDR3 DNA is TGTGCCAGCAGCCTACAGGGTAATGGCTACACCTTC.

This clone was recorded at least ten times. The rearrangement joins TRBV6-5 to TRBJ2-7; D may be TRBD2 (5 bases). Trimming stripped 0 bases from V and 2 bases from J, with 14 bases between. This CDR3 has 16 residues. The germline V gene has CDR1 MNHEY and CDR2 SVGAGI. CDR3 bases: TGTGCCAGCAGTTACTCGAGCCTCGGAGGAGCCTACGAGCAGTACTTC. Translated: CASSYSSLGGAYEQYF.

This chain uses TRBV30 with TRBJ1-4, with 11 bases that match TRBD1. CDR3 length: 15 residues. Germline V gene lookup returns CDR1 GTSNPN and CDR2 SVGIG (reference sequence). V shed 3 bases and J 7 bases; nucleotides not matched to a gene: 7. CDR3: CAWSAGTGGGEKLFF. As DNA, the CDR3 is TGTGCCTGGAGCGCCGGGACAGGGGGAGGTGAAAAACTGTTTTTT.

The chain links TRBV19 to TRBJ2-1, with a weak D call TRBD2 (6 bases). Germline lookup yields CDR1 LNHDA and CDR2 SQIVND (reference sequence). Trimming stripped 7 bases from V and 0 bases from J, with 16 bases between. This CDR3 comprises 16 residues. The CDR3 loop is CASIGDFPSSYNEQFF. DNA for the CDR3: TGTGCCAGTATTGGGGACTTTCCGAGCTCCTACAATGAGCAGTTCTTC.

This chain joins TRBV5-8 and TRBJ1-4; 8 bases are a match to TRBD1. The germline V gene encodes CDR1 SGHTS and CDR2 YDEGEE. The ends lost 4 bases at V and 7 bases at J; junction bases unmatched: 6. CDR3 size: 14 residues. The CDR3 protein is CASSPWTGSEKLFF. The CDR3 DNA follows: TGTGCCAGCAGCCCTTGGACAGGGTCTGAAAAACTGTTTTTT.

V is TRBV19 and J is TRBJ2-7; D is unresolved. The V and J ends lost 5 bases and 6 bases respectively, with 20 bases between them. The CDR3 runs 15 residues. In germline, CDR1 is LNHDA, CDR2 SQIVND (reference sequence). The CDR3 DNA reads TGTGCCAGTAGTTTCCGCCCGGGTCGGTCGGGCGAGCAGTACTTC. Amino acid sequence: CASSFRPGRSGEQYF.

This chain connects TRBV5-1 to TRBJ2-3; tentatively, D is TRBD1 (6 bases). The germline V gene has CDR1 SGHRS and CDR2 YFSETQ. The CDR3 is made up of 18 amino acids. The V end lost 3 bases, the J end lost 8 bases, and 28 bases lay between the germline ends. CDR3 residues: CASSSIKNRVMGLGTQYF. Written as DNA, the CDR3 is TGCGCCAGCAGCTCTATAAAAAACAGGGTCATGGGCCTCGGTACGCAGTATTTT.

In this sample, this clone turned up once. The rearrangement links TRBV5-1 to TRBJ1-4; D is possibly TRBD1 (6 bases). This CDR3 is built from 15 residues. The V gene lost 1 base and the J gene lost 8 bases, with 15 bases spanning the gap. The germline V gene has CDR1 SGHRS and CDR2 YFSETQ. DNA for the CDR3: TGCGCCAGCAGCTTGACAGGGCAAGAAAGCGAAAAACTGTTTTTT. Its translation is CASSLTGQESEKLFF.